This T cell receptor (beta chain) was captured by sequencing in a study of vaccination effects on CD4 cells after COVID-19. Background on the study: Participants were given two doses of BNT162b2 or mRNA-1273 vaccine.

Germline assignment: CDR1 LGHDT and CDR2 YNNKEL (reference sequence). This CDR3 comprises 12 residues. V lost 2 bases and J 1 base, leaving 3 bases between the germline ends. Assay used: immunoSEQ multiplex PCR; TCRdb lists only in-frame clones, some missing. The sample holds over 30,000 clones, 55% to 75% seen once. This clone was counted a few times. What it binds is not known. Distinct nucleotide sequences in the sample also encode this CDR3. Using viral peptide pools, the ViraFEST assay grew out antigen-specific CD4+ T cells prior to sequencing. Following 10 days of culture, CD4+ T cells were isolated. Vaccine recipients lacked prior SARS-CoV-2 infection and had negative nucleocapsid antibodies.

V usage is TRBV3-1 (or the pseudogene TRBV3-2) and J usage is TRBJ2-7; D uncertain. The specimen was CD4+ T cells from PBMCs cultured with SARS-CoV-2 spike peptides, collected before COVID-19 vaccination. The sequence derives from a human donor who received a COVID-19 vaccine. Here the CDR3 DNA reads TGTGCCAGCAGCCAACAGTCCTACGAGCAGTACTTC. Translating gives CASSQQSYEQYF.